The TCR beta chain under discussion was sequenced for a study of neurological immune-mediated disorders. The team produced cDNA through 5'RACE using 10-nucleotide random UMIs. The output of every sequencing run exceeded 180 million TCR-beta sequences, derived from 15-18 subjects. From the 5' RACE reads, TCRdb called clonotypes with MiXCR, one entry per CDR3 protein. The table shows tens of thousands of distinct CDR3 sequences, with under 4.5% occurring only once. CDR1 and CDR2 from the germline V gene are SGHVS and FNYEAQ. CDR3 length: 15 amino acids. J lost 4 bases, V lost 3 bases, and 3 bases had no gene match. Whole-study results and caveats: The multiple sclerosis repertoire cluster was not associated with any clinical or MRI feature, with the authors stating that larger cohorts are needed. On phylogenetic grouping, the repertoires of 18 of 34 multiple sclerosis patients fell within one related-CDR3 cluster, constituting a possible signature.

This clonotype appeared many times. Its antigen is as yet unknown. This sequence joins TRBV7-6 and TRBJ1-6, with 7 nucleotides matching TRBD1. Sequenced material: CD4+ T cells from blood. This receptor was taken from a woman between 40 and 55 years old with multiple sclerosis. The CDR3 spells CASSFEGAYNSPLHF. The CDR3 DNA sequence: TGTGCCAGCAGCTTTGAGGGGGCTTATAATTCACCCCTCCACTTT.